Below, 11 T cell receptor beta chains from the same sample are listed, as sequenced in a study of chemoradiotherapy in HPV16-positive cancers (dated by TCRdb to 2021 to 2024). The library was produced with the immunoSEQ multiplex PCR assay. The immuneACCESS repertoire file appears here via TCRdb, limited to in-frame rearrangements. These files lack a portion of the clones; in checked studies, under half of the deficit traces to unresolved V genes, and the cause of the others is not known. The sample table lists about 35,000 clones, 80% of them with a count of one. Roughly 3.8% of the sample rests with the top ten. Material: blood, obtained from a patient who underwent chemoradiotherapy. The receptor source for this set is a human donor with HPV-associated anogenital cancer.

The V call is TRBV29-1, the J call TRBJ1-2; 8 nucleotides line up with TRBD1. V shed 3 bases, J shed 5 bases, and the junction held 8 bases outside the gene matches. The CDR3 is 14 residues long. The V gene's germline CDR1 is SQVTM and CDR2 ANQGSEA. CDR3 amino acids: CSVEPGTGLYGYTF. The DNA of the CDR3 is TGCAGCGTTGAGCCCGGGACAGGTTTATATGGCTACACCTTC.

The V call is TRBV2, the J call TRBJ2-3; weak D call: TRBD1 (6 bases). The CDR3 runs 16 residues. The germline V and J ends were trimmed by 2 bases and 4 bases, with 16 bases remaining between them. Germline V gene data show CDR1 as SNHLY and CDR2 as FYNNEI. CDR3 loop: CASSEFGGKGADTQYF. The CDR3 DNA follows: TGTGCCAGCAGTGAATTTGGGGGCAAAGGGGCAGATACGCAGTATTTT.

V is TRBV6-1 and J is TRBJ2-7; no reliable D call. This CDR3 has 15 residues. CDR1 is MNHNS and CDR2 is SASEGT in the germline V gene. Trimming shortened V by 4 bases and J by 0 bases, and 13 bases separated the two germline ends. The CDR3 region is CASSGPIRSSYEQYF. In DNA, the CDR3 is TGTGCCAGCAGTGGACCGATCCGTAGCTCCTACGAGCAGTACTTC.

The CDR3 nucleotides read TGTGCCAGCTCCCACAGACAGGCCGAGGCTTTCTTT. Translated, it gives CASSHRQAEAFF. The V and J genes are TRBV2 and TRBJ1-1, with D possibly being TRBD1 (6 bases). Germline assignment: CDR1 SNHLY and CDR2 FYNNEI. V was clipped by 8 bases and J by 11 bases, with 18 bases between them. The CDR3 extends over 12 amino acids.

A few counts support this clone. The chain uses TRBV6-6 and TRBJ1-4; possible D gene TRBD1, 5 bases. Trimming cost V 7 bases and J 2 bases, with 17 bases left between them. This CDR3 has 16 amino acids. Per the germline V gene, CDR1 is MNHNY and CDR2 is SVGAGI (reference sequence). In DNA form, the CDR3 reads TGTGCCAGCATGGGGGACGGACGACTTACTAATGAAAAACTGTTTTTT. This encodes CASMGDGRLTNEKLFF.

DNA of the CDR3: TGTGCCAGCAGTGAGGTGAGCCGCATTCAGTACTTC. This codes for CASSEVSRIQYF. The V and J genes are TRBV6-1 and TRBJ2-4, with no clear D. The CDR3 has 12 residues. Trimming shortened V by 3 bases and J by 9 bases, and 9 bases separated the two germline ends. Germline CDR1 and CDR2: MNHNS and SASEGT.

The chain carries TRBV6-6 and TRBJ2-7; TRBD2 is a possible D gene (6 bases). Germline-derived CDR1 and CDR2 are MNHNY and SVGAGI (reference sequence). V lost 7 bases, J lost 2 bases, and 12 bases lay in between. This CDR3 is built from 13 residues. CDR3 sequence: CASTEDYTYEQYF. The CDR3 coding sequence is TGTGCCAGCACCGAGGACTATACCTACGAGCAGTACTTC.

The rearrangement links TRBV14 to TRBJ2-2, with unresolved D. The CDR3 totals 13 residues. V was clipped by 2 bases and J by 2 bases, with 3 bases between them. Germline values: CDR1 SGHDN, CDR2 FVKESK. The CDR3 loop is CASSQSNTGELFF. Here the CDR3 DNA reads TGTGCCAGCAGCCAAAGCAACACCGGGGAGCTGTTTTTT.

CDR3 loop: CASSLSSGGPDTQYF. Here the CDR3 DNA reads TGTGCCAGCAGTTTATCGTCAGGGGGTCCAGATACGCAGTATTTT. The chain joins TRBV27 to TRBJ2-3, with 7 bases matching TRBD1. The CDR3 extends over 15 amino acids. Trimming removed 0 bases from V and 4 bases from J; junction bases left unmatched: 4. The germline gives CDR1 MNHEY, CDR2 SMNVEV (reference sequence).

The V call is TRBV7-2, the J call TRBJ2-3; 7 positions match TRBD2. Germline V gives CDR1 SGHTA, CDR2 FQGNSA. This CDR3 region has 16 residues. V dropped 5 bases and J dropped 0; count of bases not matched to a gene: 8. In DNA, the CDR3 is TGTGCCAGCAGCAAGACTAGCCTTGCTAGCACAGATACGCAGTATTTT. The encoded protein is CASSKTSLASTDTQYF.

The CDR3 coding sequence is TGTGCCAGTAGTATAGTCCCGACTAACTACTTAAGTGAGCAGTTCTTC. Translating gives CASSIVPTNYLSEQFF. The V gene is TRBV19, the J gene TRBJ2-1; TRBD2 might be the D (5 bases). Germline V gene sequence: CDR1 LNHDA, CDR2 SQIVND (reference sequence). With 1 base removed from V and 9 bases from J, the gap between germline ends came to 19 bases. The CDR3 covers 16 residues.